This record covers a single TCR beta chain. The sample belongs to a study of blood T cell repertoires in COVID-19. Study overall: COVID-19 samples, acute and convalescent, were from the United States, Italy and Spain. T cells, B-cell-depleted T cells, or PBMCs supplied cDNA or gDNA.

In the original processing: Amplification of reference gene primers provided the estimated nucleated cell counts. TCRdb's table, derived via immunoSEQ multiplex PCR, lists solely in-frame clones and lacks some. That table gives V, J and clone size, and the DNA gave D and trimming. This table has over 100,000 clones, more than 85% appearing once. This CDR3 contains 17 residues. V was clipped by 1 base and J by 1 base, with 15 bases between them. The V gene's germline CDR1 is SGHTS and CDR2 YDEGEE. Sequenced material: peripheral blood. This receptor was obtained from a man aged 45 to 65 with active or convalescent COVID-19. This chain joins TRBV5-8 and TRBJ1-5, with D maybe TRBD1 (5 bases). The DNA for the CDR3 is TGTGCCAGCAGCTTGAATTCGCGGGGGACCAGCAATCAGCCCCAGCATTTT. This sequence encodes CASSLNSRGTSNQPQHF.